The source of this T cell receptor beta chain is a study of cytomegalovirus exposure and HLA in healthy donors. Researchers ran the PCR with 60 Vbeta and 13 Jbeta primers. Authors' data handling: In a later analysis, the count reached 82 million or so unique TCR beta chains, with about 11 million shared. TCRdb keeps only in-frame clones here, not all; method: immunoSEQ multiplex PCR. The V and J calls and the clone size are those of that table, but D and trimming were determined from the DNA. Of over 120,000 clones listed, 74% were seen once; the top ten hold roughly 4%. Source material: PBMCs. This clonotype originated in a man aged 18-30 years in good health and CMV-seropositive.

CDR3 residues: CASSSDLQGYYEQYF. DNA of the CDR3: TGTGCCAGCAGCTCCGATCTGCAGGGGTACTACGAGCAGTACTTC. V and J are TRBV7-9 and TRBJ2-7; weak D call: TRBD1 (6 bases). Trimming pared 4 bases from V and 3 bases from J, leaving 16 bases between. The CDR3 extends over 15 amino acids. Germline values: CDR1 SEHNR, CDR2 FQNEAQ (reference sequence).